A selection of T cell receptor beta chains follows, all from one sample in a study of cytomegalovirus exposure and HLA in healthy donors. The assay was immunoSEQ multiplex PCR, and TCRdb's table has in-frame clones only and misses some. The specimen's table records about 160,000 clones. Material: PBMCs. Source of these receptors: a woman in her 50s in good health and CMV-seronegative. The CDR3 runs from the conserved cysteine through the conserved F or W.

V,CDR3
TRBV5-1,CASSRTGESYEQYF
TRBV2,CATRDRSATNEKLFF
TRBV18,CASSPVESGASSGANVLTF
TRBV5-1,CASSLDPGSYGYTF
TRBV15,CATSSPGQGNTEAFF
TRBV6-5,CASGSGQNSGNTIYF
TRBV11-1,CASSLAGGPRVEQYF
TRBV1,CTSSQDRTRGYNEQFF
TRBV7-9,CASSLGRLVRDEQFF
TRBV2,CATLDRGGEKLFF
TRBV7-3,CASSDSGQGLYNEQFF
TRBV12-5,CASGLQREETQYF
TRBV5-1,CASSFFGTGDNSPLHF
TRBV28,CASSFTGLDTEAFF
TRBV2,CASSPWTVSSYNEQFF
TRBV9,CASSVPGGQLTEAFF
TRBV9,CASSPPNPGQDYGYTF
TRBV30,CAWRSGRPVTDTQYF
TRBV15,CATSRSRTSGNEQFF
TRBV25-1,CASSDDRRGTDTQYF
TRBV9,CASTPSRGEADTQYF
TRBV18,CASSPGTSVAETQYF
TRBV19,CASRPAGSYEQYF
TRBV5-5,CASSLQGGTGGSGANVLTF
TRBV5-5,CASTRASGRGGETQYF
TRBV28,CASSLVYIEPQHF
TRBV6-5,CASRRGTEAFF
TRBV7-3,CASSLDYYNEQFF
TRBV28,CASSTGQGTYEQYF
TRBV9,CASSVAGGKETQYF
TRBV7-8,CASSHTGQGAKYEQYF